What follows is one TCR beta chain and its context. The entry originates in a study of shared T cell receptors in the human thymus. This CDR3 has 17 amino acids. The V gene end was trimmed by 2 bases and the J gene end by 2 bases; junction bases not matched to a gene: 9. Germline CDR1 LGHNA, CDR2 YSLEER. Repertoires were generated with immunoSEQ multiplex PCR, while TCRdb's copy carries only in-frame clones and drops some. The table includes 640,000 or so clones, about 87% detected once. The sample was also linked to a second study, of human thymus T cells. Per that paper: Each of the donors was a healthy Finnish infant who was undergoing open corrective cardiac surgery for congenital heart defects. The thymus was resected at corrective cardiac surgery. Thymic as well as blood repertoires seemed to favor certain V and J genes unevenly. Overlap was high between thymic repertoires from unrelated individuals, as reported in related research.

This receptor was obtained from a boy under two years old with a congenital heart defect. The chain recombines TRBV4-3 with TRBJ2-1, with TRBD2 matching 7 bases. Sequencing was done on a sample of thymocytes. Here the CDR3 reads CASSQKYLAGPYNEQFF. In DNA form, the CDR3 reads TGCGCCAGCAGCCAAAAATATTTAGCGGGTCCCTACAATGAGCAGTTCTTC.